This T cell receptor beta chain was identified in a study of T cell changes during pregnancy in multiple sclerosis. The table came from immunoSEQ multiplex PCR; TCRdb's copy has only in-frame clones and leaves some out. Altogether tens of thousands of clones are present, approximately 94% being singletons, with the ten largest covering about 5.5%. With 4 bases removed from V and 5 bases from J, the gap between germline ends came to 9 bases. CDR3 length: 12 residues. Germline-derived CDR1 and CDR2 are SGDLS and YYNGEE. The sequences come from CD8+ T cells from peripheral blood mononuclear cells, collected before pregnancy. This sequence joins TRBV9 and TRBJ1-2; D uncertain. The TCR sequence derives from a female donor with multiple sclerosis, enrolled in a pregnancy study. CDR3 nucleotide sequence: TGTGCCAGCAGCCCCATAGAGTATGGCTACACCTTC. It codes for CASSPIEYGYTF.